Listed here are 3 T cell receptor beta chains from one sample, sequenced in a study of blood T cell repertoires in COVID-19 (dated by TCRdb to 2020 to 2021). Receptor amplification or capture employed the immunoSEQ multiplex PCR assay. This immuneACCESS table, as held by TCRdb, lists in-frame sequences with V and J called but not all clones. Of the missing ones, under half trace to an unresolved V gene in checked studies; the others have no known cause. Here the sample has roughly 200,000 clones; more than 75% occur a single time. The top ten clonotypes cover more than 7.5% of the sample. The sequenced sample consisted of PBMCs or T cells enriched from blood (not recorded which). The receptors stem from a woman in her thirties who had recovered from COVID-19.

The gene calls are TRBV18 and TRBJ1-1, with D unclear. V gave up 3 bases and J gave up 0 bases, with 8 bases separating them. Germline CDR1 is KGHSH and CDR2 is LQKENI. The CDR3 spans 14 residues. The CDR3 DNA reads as TGTGCCAGCTCACCGTGGCAGATGAACACTGAAGCTTTCTTT. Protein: CASSPWQMNTEAFF. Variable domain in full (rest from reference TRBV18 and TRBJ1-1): NAGVMQNPRHLVRRRGQEARLRCSPMKGHSHVYWYRQLPEEGLKFMVYLQKENIIDESGMPKERFSAEFPKEGPSILRIQQVVRGDSAAYFCASSPWQMNTEAFFGQGTRLTVV.

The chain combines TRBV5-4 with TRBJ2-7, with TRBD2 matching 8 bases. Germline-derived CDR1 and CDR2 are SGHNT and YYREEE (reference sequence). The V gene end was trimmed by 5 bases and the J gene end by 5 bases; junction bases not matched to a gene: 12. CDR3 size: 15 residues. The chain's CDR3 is CASRQDRGGFHEQYF. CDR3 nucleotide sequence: TGTGCCAGCAGGCAGGACCGGGGGGGCTTCCACGAGCAGTACTTC.

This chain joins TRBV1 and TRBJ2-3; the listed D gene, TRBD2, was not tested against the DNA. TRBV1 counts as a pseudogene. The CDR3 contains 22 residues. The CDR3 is CTSSPEGSLAGSVLAGTDTQYF. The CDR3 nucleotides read TGCACCAGCAGCCCAGAGGGCTCCCTAGCCGGGTCAGTGCTAGCAGGCACAGATACGCAGTATTTT.